The clone carrying this TCR beta chain was counted between two and nine times. This sample stems from a study of blood T cells in healthy people across ages. Through a sample-barcoded 5' primer and a J-beta primer mix, a second PCR was run for roughly 6 to 12 cycles. TCRdb processed the 5' RACE reads anew with MiXCR; each CDR3 protein has one entry. This sample has about 800,000 distinct CDR3 sequences, with more than 20% found just once. Looked up from germline, CDR1 is MNHEY and CDR2 is SVGAGI. CDR3 length: 15 amino acids. After removal of 2 bases from V and 2 bases from J, the junction contained 3 bases not matched to a gene. The same sample was also studied in work on T cells of mothers and their children.

The receptor comes from a boy between 10 and 17 years old in good health. The sample taken for sequencing was blood. This rearrangement joins TRBV6-5 to TRBJ1-3, with TRBD1 identical over 7 bases. CDR3 sequence: CASSYATGTGNTIYF. The CDR3 nucleotides are TGTGCCAGCAGTTACGCGACAGGGACTGGAAACACCATATATTTT.